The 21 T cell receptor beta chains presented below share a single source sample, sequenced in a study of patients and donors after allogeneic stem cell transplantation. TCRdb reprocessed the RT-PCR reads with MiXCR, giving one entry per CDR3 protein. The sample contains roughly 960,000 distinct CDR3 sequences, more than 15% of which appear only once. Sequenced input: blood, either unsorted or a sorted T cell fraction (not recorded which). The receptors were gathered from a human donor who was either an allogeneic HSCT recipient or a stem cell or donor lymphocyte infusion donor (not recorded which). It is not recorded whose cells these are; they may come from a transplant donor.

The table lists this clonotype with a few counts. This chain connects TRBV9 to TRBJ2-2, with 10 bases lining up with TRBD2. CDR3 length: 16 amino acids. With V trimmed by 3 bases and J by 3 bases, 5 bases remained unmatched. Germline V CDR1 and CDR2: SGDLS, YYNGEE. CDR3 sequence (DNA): TGTGCCAGCAGCGCCCAAGCGGGAGGGCACACCGGGGAGCTGTTTTTT. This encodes CASSAQAGGHTGELFF. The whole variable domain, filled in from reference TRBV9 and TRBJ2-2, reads DSGVTQTPKHLITATGQRVTLRCSPRSGDLSVYWYQQSLDQGLQFLIQYYNGEERAKGNILERFSAQQFPDLHSELNLSSLELGDSALYFCASSAQAGGHTGELFFGEGSRLTVL.

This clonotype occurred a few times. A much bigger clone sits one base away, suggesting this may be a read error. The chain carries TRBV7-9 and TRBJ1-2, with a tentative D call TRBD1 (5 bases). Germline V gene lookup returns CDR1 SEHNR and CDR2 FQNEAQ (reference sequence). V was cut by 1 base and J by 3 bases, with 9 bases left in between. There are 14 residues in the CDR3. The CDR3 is CASSLEGTYYGYTF. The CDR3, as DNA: TGTGCCAGCAGCTTAGAGGGGACTTACTATGGCTACACCTTC.

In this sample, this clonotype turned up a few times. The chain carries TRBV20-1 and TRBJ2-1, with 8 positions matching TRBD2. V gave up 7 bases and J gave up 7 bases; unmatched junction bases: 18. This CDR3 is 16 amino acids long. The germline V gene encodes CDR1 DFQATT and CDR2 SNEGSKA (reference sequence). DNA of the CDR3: TGCAGTGATTATGGTGCGGGGGGCCCCGTGCGGAATGAGCAGTTCTTC. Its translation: CSDYGAGGPVRNEQFF.

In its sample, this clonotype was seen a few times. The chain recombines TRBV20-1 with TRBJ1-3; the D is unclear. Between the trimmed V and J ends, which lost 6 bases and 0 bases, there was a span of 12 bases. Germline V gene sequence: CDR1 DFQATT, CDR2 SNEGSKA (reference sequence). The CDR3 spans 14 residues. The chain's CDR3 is CSARPQNSGNTIYF. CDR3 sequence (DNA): TGCAGTGCGAGGCCTCAAAACTCTGGAAACACCATATATTTT.

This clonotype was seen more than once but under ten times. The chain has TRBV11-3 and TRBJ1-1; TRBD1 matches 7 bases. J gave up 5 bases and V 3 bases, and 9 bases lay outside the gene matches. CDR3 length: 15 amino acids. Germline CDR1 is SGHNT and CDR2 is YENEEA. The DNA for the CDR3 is TGTGCCAGCAGCTTGAGTGGACAGGCTGGGACTGAAGCTTTCTTT. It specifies CASSLSGQAGTEAFF. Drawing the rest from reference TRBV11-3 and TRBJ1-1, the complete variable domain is EAGVVQSPRYKIIEKKQPVAFWCNPISGHNTLYWYLQNLGQGPELLIRYENEEAVDDSQLPKDRFSAERLKGVDSTLKIQPAELGDSAVYLCASSLSGQAGTEAFFGQGTRLTVV.

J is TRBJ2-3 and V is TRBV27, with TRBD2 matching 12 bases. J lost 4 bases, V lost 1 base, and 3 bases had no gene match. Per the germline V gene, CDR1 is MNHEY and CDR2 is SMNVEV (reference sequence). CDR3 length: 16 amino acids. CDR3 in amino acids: CASSLFGLAGSDTQYF. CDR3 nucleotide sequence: TGTGCCAGCAGTTTATTCGGACTAGCGGGGTCAGATACGCAGTATTTT.

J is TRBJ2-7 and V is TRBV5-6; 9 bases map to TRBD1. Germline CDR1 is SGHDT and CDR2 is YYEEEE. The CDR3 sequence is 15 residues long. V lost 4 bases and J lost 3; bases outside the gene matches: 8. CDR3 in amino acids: CASSLPGTGYYEQYF. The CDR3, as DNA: TGTGCCAGCAGCCTCCCGGGGACAGGGTACTACGAGCAGTACTTC.

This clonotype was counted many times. The CDR3 spells CSAREDSPLHF. The CDR3 nucleotides read TGCAGTGCTAGAGAGGATTCACCCCTCCACTTT. The genes are TRBV20-1 and TRBJ1-6; D is uncertain. The ends were cut back, 0 bases at V and 8 bases at J, with 2 bases in the middle. Germline V gene sequence: CDR1 DFQATT, CDR2 SNEGSKA (reference sequence). The CDR3 length is 11 residues.

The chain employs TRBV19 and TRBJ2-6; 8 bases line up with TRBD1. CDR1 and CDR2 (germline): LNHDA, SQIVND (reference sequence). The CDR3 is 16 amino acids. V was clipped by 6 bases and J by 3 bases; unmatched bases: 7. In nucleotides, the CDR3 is TGTGCCAGTAGGGACAGGGAGGCCTTTGGGGCCAACGTCCTGACTTTC. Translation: CASRDREAFGANVLTF.

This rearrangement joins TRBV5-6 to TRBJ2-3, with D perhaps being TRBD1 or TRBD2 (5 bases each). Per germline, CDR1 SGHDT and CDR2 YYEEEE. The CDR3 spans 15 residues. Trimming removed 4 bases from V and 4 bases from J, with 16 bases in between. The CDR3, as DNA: TGTGCCAGCAGCCTTCCCGGGACCACACCAGATACGCAGTATTTT. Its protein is CASSLPGTTPDTQYF.

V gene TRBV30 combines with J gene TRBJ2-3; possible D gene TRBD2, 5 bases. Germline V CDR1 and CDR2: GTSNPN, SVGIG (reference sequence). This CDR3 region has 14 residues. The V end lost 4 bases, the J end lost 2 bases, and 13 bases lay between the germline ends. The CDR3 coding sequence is TGTGCCTGGACCCAACTAGTCCCCACAGATACGCAGTATTTT. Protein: CAWTQLVPTDTQYF.

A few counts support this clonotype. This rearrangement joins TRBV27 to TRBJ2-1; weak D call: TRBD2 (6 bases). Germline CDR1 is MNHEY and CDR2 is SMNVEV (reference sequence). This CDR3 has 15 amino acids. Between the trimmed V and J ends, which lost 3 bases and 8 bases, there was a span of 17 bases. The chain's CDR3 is CASSFTSGRDYEQFF. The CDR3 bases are TGTGCCAGCAGTTTTACGAGCGGGCGGGACTATGAGCAGTTCTTC.

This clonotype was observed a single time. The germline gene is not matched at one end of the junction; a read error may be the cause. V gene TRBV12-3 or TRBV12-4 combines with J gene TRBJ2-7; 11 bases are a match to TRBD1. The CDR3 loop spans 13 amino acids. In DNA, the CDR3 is TGTGCCAGCAGCGGACAGGGGGCCTACAAGCAGTACTTC. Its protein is CASSGQGAYKQYF.

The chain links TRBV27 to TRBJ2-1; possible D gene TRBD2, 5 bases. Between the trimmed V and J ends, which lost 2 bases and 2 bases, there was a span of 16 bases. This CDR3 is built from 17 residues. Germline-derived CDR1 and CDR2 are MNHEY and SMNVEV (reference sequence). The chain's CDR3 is CASSLGRRGRTYNEQFF. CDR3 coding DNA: TGTGCCAGCAGTTTAGGGAGACGAGGGAGAACCTACAATGAGCAGTTCTTC.

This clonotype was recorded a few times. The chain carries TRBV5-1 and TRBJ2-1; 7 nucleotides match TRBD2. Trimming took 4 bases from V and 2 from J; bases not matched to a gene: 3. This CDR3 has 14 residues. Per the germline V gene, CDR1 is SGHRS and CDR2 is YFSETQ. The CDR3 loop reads CASSLTSAYNEQFF. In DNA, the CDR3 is TGCGCCAGCAGCCTCACTAGCGCCTACAATGAGCAGTTCTTC.

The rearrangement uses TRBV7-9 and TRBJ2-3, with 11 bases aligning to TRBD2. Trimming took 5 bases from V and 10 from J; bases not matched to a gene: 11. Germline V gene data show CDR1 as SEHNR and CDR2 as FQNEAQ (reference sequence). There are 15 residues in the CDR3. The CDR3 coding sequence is TGTGCCAGCAGCGGTAGCGGGGGGGCCGGCTTTTCGCAGTATTTT. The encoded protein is CASSGSGGAGFSQYF.

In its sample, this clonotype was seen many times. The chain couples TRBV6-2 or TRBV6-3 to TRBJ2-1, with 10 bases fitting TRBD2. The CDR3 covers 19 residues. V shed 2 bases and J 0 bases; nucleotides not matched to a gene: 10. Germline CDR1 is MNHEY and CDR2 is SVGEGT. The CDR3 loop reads CASSYPLAGSQSSYNEQFF. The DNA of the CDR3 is TGTGCCAGCAGTTACCCACTAGCGGGGAGCCAGAGCTCCTACAATGAGCAGTTCTTC.

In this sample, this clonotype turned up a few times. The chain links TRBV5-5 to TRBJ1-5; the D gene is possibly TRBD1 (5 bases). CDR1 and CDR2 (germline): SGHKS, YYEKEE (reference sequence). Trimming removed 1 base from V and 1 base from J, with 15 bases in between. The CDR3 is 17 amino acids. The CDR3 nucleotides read TGTGCCAGCAGCTTGTCGGCGGGGAAGGGGAGCAATCAGCCCCAGCATTTT. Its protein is CASSLSAGKGSNQPQHF.

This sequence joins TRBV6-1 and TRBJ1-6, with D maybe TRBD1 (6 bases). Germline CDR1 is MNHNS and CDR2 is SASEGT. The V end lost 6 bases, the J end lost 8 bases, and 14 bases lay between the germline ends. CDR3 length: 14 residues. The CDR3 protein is CASRPGERYSPLHF. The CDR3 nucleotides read TGTGCCAGCAGACCAGGGGAAAGGTATTCACCCCTCCACTTT.

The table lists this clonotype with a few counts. CDR3 in DNA: TGTGCCAGCCGCCTGTCCCCACTAGCGGGAGGGCGCAATGAGCAGTTCTTC. Translation gives CASRLSPLAGGRNEQFF. This sequence joins TRBV5-5 and TRBJ2-1; 13 positions match TRBD2. The CDR3 is 17 amino acids. The germline CDR1 and CDR2 sequences are SGHKS and YYEKEE (reference sequence). The trim removed 7 bases at V and 6 bases at J, leaving 13 bases unmatched.

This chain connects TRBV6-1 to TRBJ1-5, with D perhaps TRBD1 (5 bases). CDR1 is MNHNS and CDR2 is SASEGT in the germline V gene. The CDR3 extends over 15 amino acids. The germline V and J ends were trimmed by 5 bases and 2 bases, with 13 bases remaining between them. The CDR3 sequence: CASSTGGLGNQPQHF. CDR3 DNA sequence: TGTGCCAGCAGTACCGGGGGACTGGGCAATCAGCCCCAGCATTTT.